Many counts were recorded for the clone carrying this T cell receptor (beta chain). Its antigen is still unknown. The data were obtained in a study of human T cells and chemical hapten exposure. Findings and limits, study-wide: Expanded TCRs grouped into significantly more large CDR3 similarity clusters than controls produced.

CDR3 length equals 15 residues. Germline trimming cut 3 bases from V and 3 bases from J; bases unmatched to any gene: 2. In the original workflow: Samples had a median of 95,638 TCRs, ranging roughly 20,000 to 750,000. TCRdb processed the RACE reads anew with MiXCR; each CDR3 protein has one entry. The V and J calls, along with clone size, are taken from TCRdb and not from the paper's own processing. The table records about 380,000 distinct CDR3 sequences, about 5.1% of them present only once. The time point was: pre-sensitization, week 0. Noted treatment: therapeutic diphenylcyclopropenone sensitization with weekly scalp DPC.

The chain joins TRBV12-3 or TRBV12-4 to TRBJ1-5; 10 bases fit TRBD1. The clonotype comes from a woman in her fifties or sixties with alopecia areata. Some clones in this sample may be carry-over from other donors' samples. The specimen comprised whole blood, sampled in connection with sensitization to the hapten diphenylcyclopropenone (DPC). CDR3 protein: CASSLGQGINQPQHF. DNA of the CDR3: TGTGCCAGCAGTTTGGGACAGGGGATCAATCAGCCCCAGCATTTT.